Listed here are 20 T cell receptor beta chains from one sample, sequenced in a study of shared clonotypes between healthy human individuals. Only CD45RO-negative cells positively selected for CCR7 counted as naive CD8 cells, so terminally differentiated effector memory CD45RA+ cells were excluded. Clones were sequenced by immunoSEQ multiplex PCR, and TCRdb holds only the in-frame ones, with some missing. The sample contains millions of clones, about 95% of which appear only once. Input material: naive CD8+ T cells sorted from blood. The source is a man younger than 35 in good health.

The chain carries TRBV5-6 and TRBJ2-7; 7 bases are a match to TRBD2. Per germline, CDR1 SGHDT and CDR2 YYEEEE. This CDR3 has 13 residues. With 4 bases clipped from V and 4 bases from J, the junction kept 5 bases outside the gene matches. The CDR3 region has the DNA TGTGCCAGCAGCCCGACAGCGGGATACGAGCAGTACTTC. Amino acid sequence: CASSPTAGYEQYF. The full variable domain, in which reference TRBV5-6 and TRBJ2-7 provide the parts outside the CDR3, is DAGVTQSPTHLIKTRGQQVTLRCSPKSGHDTVSWYQQALGQGPQFIFQYYEEEERQRGNFPDRFSGHQFPNYSSELNVNALLLGDSALYLCASSPTAGYEQYFGPGTRLTVT.

The gene calls are TRBV27 and TRBJ1-2; 7 nucleotides line up with TRBD1. J was trimmed by 0 bases and V by 6 bases; bases with no gene match: 7. Per germline, CDR1 MNHEY and CDR2 SMNVEV (reference sequence). CDR3 size: 15 residues. The CDR3 loop is CASSATGFTNYGYTF. CDR3 in DNA: TGTGCCAGCAGCGCGACAGGGTTTACTAACTATGGCTACACCTTC.

The rearrangement uses TRBV9 and TRBJ2-7, with D possibly TRBD1 on 6 matching bases. The CDR3 is 14 residues long. Deletions cut 0 bases from V and 0 bases from J, with 7 bases between. Germline CDR1 is SGDLS and CDR2 is YYNGEE. The CDR3 coding sequence is TGTGCCAGCAGCGTAGACAGGGACTCCTACGAGCAGTACTTC. Amino acids: CASSVDRDSYEQYF.

The rearrangement links TRBV15 to TRBJ1-2, with 9 bases lining up with TRBD1. The ends lost 2 bases at V and 0 bases at J; junction bases unmatched: 13. The CDR3 extends over 19 amino acids. From germline, CDR1 is LNHNV and CDR2 YYDKDF (reference sequence). This chain's CDR3 is CATSRMLQGAIGSNYGYTF. In DNA form, the CDR3 reads TGTGCCACCAGCAGAATGCTACAGGGGGCGATTGGCTCTAACTATGGCTACACCTTC.

The V and J genes are TRBV5-1 and TRBJ2-7, with D maybe TRBD1 (6 bases). This CDR3 is 15 amino acids long. CDR1 and CDR2 (germline): SGHRS, YFSETQ. V was trimmed by 5 bases and J by 3 bases, leaving 18 bases between them. For the CDR3, the DNA is TGCGCCAGCAGTGTAACGTACAGGGAAAGCTACGAGCAGTACTTC. It yields the protein CASSVTYRESYEQYF.

The gene calls are TRBV4-3 and TRBJ2-1; tentatively, D is TRBD1 or TRBD2 (5 bases each). The V gene lost 3 bases and the J gene lost 7 bases, with 13 bases spanning the gap. This CDR3 is 14 amino acids long. CDR1 LGHNA and CDR2 YSLEER come from the germline V gene. The CDR3 DNA is TGCGCCAGCAGCCAGGGAGCTTCAGGGAATGAGCAGTTCTTC. Amino acids: CASSQGASGNEQFF.

The gene calls are TRBV28 and TRBJ1-1; D remains unclear. The CDR3 spans 14 residues. Germline lookup yields CDR1 MDHEN and CDR2 SYDVKM. V was clipped by 7 bases and J by 7 bases, with 19 bases between them. The CDR3 DNA is TGTGCCAGCAAGCCGCAGCTAGACTTACTTGAAGCTTTCTTT. Its translation: CASKPQLDLLEAFF. The full variable domain, with the rest looked up from reference TRBV28 and TRBJ1-1, is DVKVTQSSRYLVKRTGEKVFLECVQDMDHENMFWYRQDPGLGLRLIYFSYDVKMKEKGDIPEGYSVSREKKERFSLILESASTNQTSMYLCASKPQLDLLEAFFGQGTRLTVV.

Comment on this clone: Other nucleotide sequences in the sample specify the same CDR3. The chain combines TRBV4-1 with TRBJ2-2; unclear D gene. V shed 0 bases and J shed 5 bases, with 4 bases lying between them. CDR1 and CDR2 (germline): MGHRA, YSYEKL. The CDR3 has 13 residues. CDR3 in DNA: TGCGCCAGCAGCCAAGACCTAACCGGGGAGCTGTTTTTT. Its protein is CASSQDLTGELFF.

The CDR3 DNA sequence: TGTGCCAGCAGTGGACAGGGGGCTTTAAATGAGCAGTTCTTC. Amino acids: CASSGQGALNEQFF. This chain links TRBV6-6 with TRBJ2-1; 11 bases match TRBD1. Unmatched junction bases numbered 4, after V lost 5 bases and J lost 7 bases. The germline V gene has CDR1 MNHNY and CDR2 SVGAGI (reference sequence). The CDR3 spans 14 residues.

The chain is built from TRBV6-5 and TRBJ1-5; weak D call: TRBD1 (6 bases). V dropped 6 bases and J dropped 2 bases, with 8 bases sitting between them. The CDR3 is 13 residues long. Looked up from germline, CDR1 is MNHEY and CDR2 is SVGAGI. In DNA, the CDR3 is TGTGCCAGCAGGGCAGGGGGCAATCAGCCCCAGCATTTT. Encoded protein: CASRAGGNQPQHF.

The rearrangement links TRBV19 to TRBJ2-1; TRBD1 is a possible D gene (6 bases). V lost 7 bases and J 4 bases, leaving 17 bases between the germline ends. CDR1 is LNHDA and CDR2 is SQIVND in the germline V gene (reference sequence). This CDR3 has 15 amino acids. The CDR3 loop is CASNTGYPPYNEQFF. CDR3 DNA: TGTGCCAGTAATACAGGGTACCCCCCTTACAATGAGCAGTTCTTC.

This chain uses TRBV5-6 with TRBJ2-5; TRBD1 aligns across 8 bases. This CDR3 comprises 16 residues. Trimming took 0 bases from V and 5 from J; bases not matched to a gene: 9. CDR1 and CDR2 (germline): SGHDT, YYEEEE. The CDR3 reads CASSLGAGGILETQYF. In nucleotides, the CDR3 is TGTGCCAGCAGCTTGGGGGCAGGGGGCATATTGGAGACCCAGTACTTC.

This clone appeared a single time. The rearrangement links TRBV7-9 to TRBJ1-1; D unclear. The CDR3 runs 15 residues. Per the germline V gene, CDR1 is SEHNR and CDR2 is FQNEAQ (reference sequence). Trimming removed 4 bases from V and 2 bases from J, with 14 bases in between. The CDR3 loop reads CASSSRVPENTEAFF. The CDR3 DNA reads as TGTGCCAGCAGCTCCCGGGTGCCAGAAAACACTGAAGCTTTCTTT. The full variable domain, completed using reference TRBV7-9 and TRBJ1-1, is DTGVSQNPRHKITKRGQNVTFRCDPISEHNRLYWYRQTLGQGPEFLTYFQNEAQLEKSRLLSDRFSAERPKGSFSTLEIQRTEQGDSAMYLCASSSRVPENTEAFFGQGTRLTVV.

The chain links TRBV7-9 to TRBJ1-5, with D perhaps TRBD1 (5 bases). This CDR3 is 16 amino acids long. Germline V CDR1 and CDR2: SEHNR, FQNEAQ (reference sequence). The V end was cut by 1 base, the J end by 5 bases, with 15 bases between. CDR3 DNA sequence: TGTGCCAGCAGCTTAGTCGGGCCAGGGATTGATCAGCCCCAGCATTTT. Amino acids: CASSLVGPGIDQPQHF.

The chain is built from TRBV5-4 and TRBJ2-3; TRBD2 aligns across 7 bases. This CDR3 has 16 residues. V lost 3 bases, J lost 6 bases, and 13 bases stayed unmatched. CDR1 is SGHNT and CDR2 is YYREEE in the germline V gene (reference sequence). CDR3: CASSSLAELSSDTQYF. The CDR3 bases are TGTGCCAGCAGCTCTCTAGCGGAACTATCATCGGATACGCAGTATTTT.

Of note for this clone: At the DNA level, this CDR3 is encoded by other sequences in the same sample as well. The chain uses TRBV6-5 and TRBJ2-3, with D unresolved. V was pared by 2 bases and J by 6 bases, with 6 bases between. This CDR3 contains 12 residues. CDR1 and CDR2 (germline): MNHEY, SVGAGI. The CDR3 region has the DNA TGTGCCAGCAGTTACCCCGGGGATACGCAGTATTTT. Translated: CASSYPGDTQYF.

This rearrangement joins TRBV6-5 to TRBJ2-7, with 9 positions matching TRBD1. This CDR3 region has 15 residues. Germline CDR1 reads MNHEY; CDR2 reads SVGAGI. The V segment lost 3 bases and the J segment 5 bases; nucleotides outside the gene matches: 8. The CDR3 nucleotides read TGTGCCAGCAGTTATCGCGAAGGACAGGGGAACGAGCAGTACTTC. Amino acids: CASSYREGQGNEQYF.

In DNA form, the CDR3 reads TGTGCCATCGCACAGGGATCCGAGACCCAGTACTTC. Protein sequence: CAIAQGSETQYF. V gene TRBV10-3 combines with J gene TRBJ2-5, with D maybe TRBD1 (6 bases). The V end was cut by 8 bases, the J end by 5 bases, with 12 bases between. The CDR3 sequence is 12 residues long. Germline V CDR1 and CDR2: ENHRY, SYGVKD.

The V and J genes are TRBV12-5 and TRBJ2-7, with a possible D match to TRBD2 (7 bases). V gave up 5 bases and J gave up 5 bases, with 19 bases separating them. Germline V lookup: CDR1 LGHNT, CDR2 FRNRAP. This CDR3 is 15 amino acids long. CDR3 sequence: CASGTRRGALHEQYF. CDR3 nucleotides: TGTGCTAGTGGTACCCGACGGGGGGCGCTTCACGAGCAGTACTTC.

About this clone itself: Other DNA variants within this sample encode the same CDR3. This chain uses TRBV6-1 with TRBJ1-2; D is possibly TRBD1 (6 bases). Trimming cost V 3 bases and J 2 bases, with 7 bases left between them. The CDR3 has 13 amino acids. From germline, CDR1 is MNHNS and CDR2 SASEGT. In nucleotides, the CDR3 is TGTGCCAGCAGTGAGGGGGCCAACTATGGCTACACCTTC. Translation gives CASSEGANYGYTF.